The following is a T cell receptor (beta chain) sequence with its context. Profiled with immunoSEQ multiplex PCR; TCRdb holds only in-frame clones, not every one. The sample lists tens of thousands of clones, roughly 87% occurring once. This entry comes from a study of blood T cell repertoires in COVID-19. About the research overall: In each case, the material was cDNA or gDNA derived from T cells, B-cell-depleted T cells, or PBMCs.

CDR1 and CDR2 (germline): SEHNR, FQNEAQ (reference sequence). The CDR3 is made up of 14 amino acids. V lost 2 bases and J 2 bases, leaving 9 bases between the germline ends. This clonotype originated in a man aged 80 or over in a cohort sampled during active COVID-19. The rearrangement uses TRBV7-9 and TRBJ2-5; a possible D gene is TRBD2 (6 bases). The sequenced material came from peripheral blood. CDR3 residues: CASSLLANQETQYF. The DNA for the CDR3 is TGTGCCAGCAGCTTACTAGCGAATCAAGAGACCCAGTACTTC.